This T cell receptor beta chain was recovered during a study of OX40 agonist ivuxolimab in advanced cancers. For the study at large: Among those enrolled, mean age was roughly 55 years (range about 23 to 90) and less than 90% were male.

Data came from immunoSEQ multiplex PCR; TCRdb stores just in-frame clones and leaves some out. This sample yields approximately 89,000 clones, of which roughly 93% are seen a single time; more than 0.6% belongs to the top ten. V shed 4 bases and J 0 bases; nucleotides not matched to a gene: 2. The CDR3 spans 15 residues. Germline CDR1 reads SNHLY; CDR2 reads FYNNEI. Findings of the study overall: There were, on average, more expanded clones in CD8+ T cells than in CD4+. Some nonresponders likewise displayed low normalized T-cell clonal expansion.

The cohort excluded patients with autoimmune disease history or systemic immunosuppression. Of note for this clone: Its antigen is unknown.

V usage is TRBV2 and J usage is TRBJ1-3, with 8 nucleotides matching TRBD1. The sequencing used CD4+ or CD8+ T cells sorted from blood, collected in a trial of the OX40 agonist ivuxolimab. The clonotype was recovered from an adult with an advanced solid tumor such as melanoma, head and neck, liver or kidney cancer. The CDR3: CASSGTGSSGNTIYF. CDR3 DNA: TGTGCCAGCAGTGGGACAGGGAGCTCTGGAAACACCATATATTTT.